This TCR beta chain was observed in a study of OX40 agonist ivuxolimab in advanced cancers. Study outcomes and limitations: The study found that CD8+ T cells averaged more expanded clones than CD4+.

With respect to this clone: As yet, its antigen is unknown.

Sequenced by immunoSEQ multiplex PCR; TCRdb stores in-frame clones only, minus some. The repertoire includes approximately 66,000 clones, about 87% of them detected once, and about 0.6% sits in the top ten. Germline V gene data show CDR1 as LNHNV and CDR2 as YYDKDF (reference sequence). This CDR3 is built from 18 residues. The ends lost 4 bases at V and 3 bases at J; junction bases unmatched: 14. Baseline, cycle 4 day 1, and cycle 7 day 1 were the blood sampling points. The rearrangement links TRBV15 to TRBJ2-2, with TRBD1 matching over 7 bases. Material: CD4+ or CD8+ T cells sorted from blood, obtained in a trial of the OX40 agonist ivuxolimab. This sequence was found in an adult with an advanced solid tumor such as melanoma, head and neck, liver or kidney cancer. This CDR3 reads CATSTLQGMSLYTGELFF. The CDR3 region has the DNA TGTGCCACCAGCACCCTACAGGGGATGTCCCTTTACACCGGGGAGCTGTTTTTT.